This TCR beta chain originates from a study of spatial heterogeneity in lung cancer. Study information: Sequence detection consistently recorded a greater number of beta-chain than alpha-chain sequences.

The library protocol tagged each TCR cDNA with a unique molecular identifier. Using its own MiXCR run on the 5' RACE reads, TCRdb lists one record per CDR3 protein. The repertoire holds roughly 17,000 distinct CDR3 sequences, with over 15% as singletons. Time point in this sample: sample taken at primary tumor resection. The sequenced material consisted of unsorted whole RNA from tumor, nontumor lung or frozen PBMC. More than 70 TRACERx patients with early, untreated non-small cell lung cancer donated samples. This clonotype has a count of ten or more. The V and J ends lost 1 base and 5 bases respectively, with 5 bases between them. Germline CDR1 DFQATT, CDR2 SNEGSKA (reference sequence). The CDR3 is 11 amino acids.

The chain recombines TRBV20-1 with TRBJ1-2, with no clear D. This TCR came from a male donor with early-stage non-small cell lung cancer. The input for sequencing was PBMCs, taken at surgery. The DNA for the CDR3 is TGCAGTGCTAGAGTGGAGTATGGCTACACCTTC. This codes for CSARVEYGYTF.